These 11 T cell receptor beta chains originate from one sample sequenced in a study of OX40 agonist ivuxolimab in advanced cancers. Sequenced by immunoSEQ multiplex PCR; TCRdb stores in-frame clones only, minus some. In the table there are approximately 70,000 clones, roughly 90% of which are singletons. The source was CD4+ or CD8+ T cells sorted from blood, collected in a trial of the OX40 agonist ivuxolimab. The receptors come from an adult with an advanced solid tumor such as melanoma, head and neck, liver or kidney cancer.

This rearrangement joins TRBV6-5 to TRBJ2-1, with D possibly matching TRBD1 (7 bases). Looked up from germline, CDR1 is MNHEY and CDR2 is SVGAGI. The CDR3 runs to 15 residues. Trimming cost V 3 bases and J 9 bases, with 18 bases left between them. The CDR3: CASSYEAGGGLEQFF. CDR3 coding DNA: TGTGCCAGCAGTTATGAGGCAGGGGGAGGCCTTGAGCAGTTCTTC.

The rearrangement uses TRBV18 and TRBJ1-4; possible D gene TRBD1, 5 bases. Trimming cost V 6 bases and J 0 bases, with 8 bases left between them. The CDR3 is 14 residues long. Germline CDR1 KGHSH, CDR2 LQKENI. CDR3 sequence (DNA): TGTGCCAGCTCCTCAGGGACAACTAATGAAAAACTGTTTTTT. This gives the protein CASSSGTTNEKLFF.

This chain links TRBV6-6 with TRBJ2-1; D may match TRBD1 or TRBD2 (5 bases each). The V gene lost 6 bases and the J gene lost 0 bases, with 12 bases spanning the gap. The CDR3 is made up of 15 amino acids. In germline, CDR1 is MNHNY, CDR2 SVGAGI (reference sequence). This CDR3 is CASSDRGNSYNEQFF. The DNA for the CDR3 is TGTGCCAGCAGCGATCGGGGCAACTCCTACAATGAGCAGTTCTTC.

This clone was seen once. DNA for the CDR3: TGTGCCAGCTCACCTAAAATGGATCAGCCCCAGCATTTT. It translates to CASSPKMDQPQHF. The J gene is TRBJ1-5, the V gene TRBV18; D call uncertain. V lost 3 bases and J lost 5, with 8 bases in between. The CDR3 covers 13 residues. CDR1 KGHSH and CDR2 LQKENI come from the germline V gene. The complete variable domain, with remaining parts taken from reference TRBV18 and TRBJ1-5, reads NAGVMQNPRHLVRRRGQEARLRCSPMKGHSHVYWYRQLPEEGLKFMVYLQKENIIDESGMPKERFSAEFPKEGPSILRIQQVVRGDSAAYFCASSPKMDQPQHFGDGTRLSIL.

V and J are TRBV19 and TRBJ2-3, with D possibly TRBD1 on 5 matching bases. The ends were cut back, 1 base at V and 3 bases at J, with 8 bases in the middle. The CDR3 runs to 14 residues. The V gene's germline CDR1 is LNHDA and CDR2 SQIVND (reference sequence). CDR3 sequence reads: CASSIGRDTDTQYF. The CDR3 bases are TGTGCCAGTAGTATAGGCAGGGATACAGATACGCAGTATTTT.

The chain joins TRBV2 to TRBJ1-1; D perhaps matches TRBD1 (5 bases). The CDR3 length is 15 residues. Trimming removed 3 bases from V and 5 bases from J, with 16 bases in between. Germline V gives CDR1 SNHLY, CDR2 FYNNEI. CDR3 coding DNA: TGTGCCAGCAGTGAGCAGGGAGTGGGTACTACTGAAGCTTTCTTT. It yields the protein CASSEQGVGTTEAFF.

The chain combines TRBV18 with TRBJ1-6; D ambiguous. The V end lost 2 bases, the J end lost 12 bases, and 17 bases lay between the germline ends. This CDR3 is built from 15 residues. CDR1 is KGHSH and CDR2 is LQKENI in the germline V gene. CDR3 residues: CASSPDAGRELPLHF. CDR3 bases: TGTGCCAGCTCACCAGACGCTGGACGGGAGTTACCCCTCCACTTT.

The rearrangement links TRBV11-2 to TRBJ2-3; 8 bases fit TRBD1. This CDR3 is built from 15 residues. Trimming took 4 bases from V and 6 from J; bases not matched to a gene: 9. The germline V gene has CDR1 SGHAT and CDR2 FQNNGV. Written as DNA, the CDR3 is TGTGCCAGCAGCTCCGGGACAGGCAGAAGGGATACGCAGTATTTT. Amino acid sequence: CASSSGTGRRDTQYF.

The rearrangement joins TRBV5-4 to TRBJ2-7; 11 bases fit TRBD1. With V trimmed by 8 bases and J by 5 bases, 12 bases remained unmatched. This CDR3 region has 15 residues. Germline CDR1 reads SGHNT; CDR2 reads YYREEE (reference sequence). In DNA form, the CDR3 reads TGTGCCAGTAACTCCGGGACAGGGGGTTTCAACGAGCAGTACTTC. Amino acid sequence: CASNSGTGGFNEQYF.

The chain uses TRBV10-3 and TRBJ2-2, with D tentatively TRBD2 (5 bases). V lost 7 bases and J 4 bases, leaving 10 bases between the germline ends. The CDR3 consists of 13 residues. The germline CDR1 and CDR2 sequences are ENHRY and SYGVKD. As DNA, the CDR3 is TGTGCCATCAACACCGCGGGCACCGGGGAGCTGTTTTTT. Its translation is CAINTAGTGELFF.

The V and J genes are TRBV9 and TRBJ2-7, with 9 bases identical to TRBD1. Germline V gives CDR1 SGDLS, CDR2 YYNGEE. The CDR3 totals 14 residues. With 2 bases clipped from V and 6 bases from J, the junction kept 6 bases outside the gene matches. The CDR3 nucleotides are TGTGCCAGCAGCGTGAGGACAGGGGAGGGCGAGCAGTACTTC. It encodes CASSVRTGEGEQYF.